This T cell receptor (beta chain) was retrieved from a study of response to subunit inactivated influenza vaccine. This clonotype was counted at least ten times. The antigen is unknown. Germline assignment: CDR1 SGHRS and CDR2 YFSETQ. CDR3 length: 14 amino acids. V was pared by 4 bases and J by 7 bases, with 8 bases of the junction left unmatched. A single record per CDR3 protein comes from TCRdb applying MiXCR to the RT-PCR reads. The profile shows 500,000 or so distinct CDR3 sequences, approximately 10% of them singletons. Findings and limits, study-wide: The authors proposed limited new T cell recruitment per seasonal influenza vaccination.

This clonotype was sampled from a man in his fifties who received an inactivated influenza vaccine. This specimen consisted of PBMCs from blood, obtained roughly 47 days after vaccination. V is TRBV5-1 and J is TRBJ2-1, with TRBD2 identical over 7 bases. CDR3 sequence reads: CASSPGLVRNEQFF. The CDR3 coding sequence is TGCGCCAGCAGCCCAGGACTAGTTCGGAATGAGCAGTTCTTC.